This T cell receptor beta chain was documented in a study of blood T cell repertoires in COVID-19. Study context: Material from acute and convalescent COVID-19 was sourced from the United States, Italy and Spain.

Those enrolled, adults aged about 18 to 89 years, came from some 23 US areas. Participant-given clinical history determined each cohort assignment. Resolution of symptoms, clearance, or two negative PCRs was present in recovered Cohort 3 donors. Clones were read by immunoSEQ multiplex PCR, and TCRdb kept only the in-frame ones, dropping some. The sample records 150,000 or so clones, roughly 87% being singletons. The CDR3 spans 14 residues. V dropped 8 bases and J dropped 1; count of bases not matched to a gene: 4. From germline, CDR1 is MNHEY and CDR2 SVGAGI. The receptor comes from a woman aged 45-65 years who had recovered from COVID-19. The chain recombines TRBV6-5 with TRBJ1-5; 8 nucleotides align to TRBD1. Sequencing used PBMCs or T cells enriched from blood (not recorded which). CDR3 DNA: TGTGCCAGCGCAAACAGGGGGAGCAATCAGCCCCAGCATTTT. Its translation is CASANRGSNQPQHF.